The clone carrying this T cell receptor (beta chain) occurred once. Its antigen is still unknown. This entry belongs to a study of cytomegalovirus exposure and HLA in healthy donors. Trimming stripped 5 bases from V and 4 bases from J, with 10 bases between. The CDR3 extends over 13 amino acids. Germline V CDR1 and CDR2: SNHLY, FYNNEI. Study conclusions and caveats: Subsequent analysis revealed that first-cohort TCR clusters tended to co-occur in the 110 or so validation repertoires.

Only in-frame clones appear in the TCRdb table, and some are missing; sequencing was by immunoSEQ multiplex PCR. The data hold about 180,000 clones, with less than 85% observed a single time. Sample: PBMCs. The TCR was taken from a man younger than 30 in good health and CMV-seropositive. The rearrangement joins TRBV2 to TRBJ2-3; tentatively, D is TRBD1 (5 bases). The CDR3 is CASSRQFPDTQYF. The CDR3 nucleotides are TGTGCCAGCAGTAGACAGTTCCCAGATACGCAGTATTTT.